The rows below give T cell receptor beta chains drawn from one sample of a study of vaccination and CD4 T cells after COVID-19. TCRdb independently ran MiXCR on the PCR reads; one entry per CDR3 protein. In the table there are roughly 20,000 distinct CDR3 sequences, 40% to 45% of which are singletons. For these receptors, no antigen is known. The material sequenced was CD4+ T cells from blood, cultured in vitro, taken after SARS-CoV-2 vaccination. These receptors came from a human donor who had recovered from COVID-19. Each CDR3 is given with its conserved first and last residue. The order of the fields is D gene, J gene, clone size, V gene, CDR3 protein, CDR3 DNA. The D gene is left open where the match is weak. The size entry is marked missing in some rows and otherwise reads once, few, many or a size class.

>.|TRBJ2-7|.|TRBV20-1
CSARPGYSYEQYF
TGCAGTGCTCGACCGGGGTACTCCTACGAGCAGTACTTC
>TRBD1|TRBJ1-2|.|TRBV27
CASRSLFLWDRDDYGHTF
TGTGCCAGCAGATCACTATTCTTGTGGGACAGGGATGACTATGGCCACACCTTC
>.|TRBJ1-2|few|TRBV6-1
CASSETGLANYGYTF
TGTGCCAGCAGCGAAACAGGGTTAGCTAACTATGGCTACACCTTC
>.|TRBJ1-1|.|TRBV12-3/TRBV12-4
CASSRRVSTEAFF
TGTGCCAGCAGTCGCAGGGTTAGCACTGAAGCTTTCTTT
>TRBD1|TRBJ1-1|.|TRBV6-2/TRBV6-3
CASRKNDREGTEAFF
TGTGCCAGCAGGAAAAATGACAGGGAGGGCACTGAAGCTTTCTTT
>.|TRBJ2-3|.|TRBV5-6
CASSLGWPRTDTQYF
TGTGCCAGCAGCTTGGGATGGCCCCGCACAGATACGCAGTATTTT
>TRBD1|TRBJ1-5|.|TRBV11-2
CASSSTGGNQPQHF
TGTGCCAGCAGCTCGACAGGGGGCAATCAGCCCCAGCATTTT
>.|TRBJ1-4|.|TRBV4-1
CASMERLGEKLFF
TGCGCCAGCATGGAGAGGTTAGGTGAAAAACTGTTTTTT
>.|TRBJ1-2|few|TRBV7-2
CASSLGPTNYGYTF
TGTGCCAGCAGCTTGGGGCCCACTAACTATGGCTACACCTTC
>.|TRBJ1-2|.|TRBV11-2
CASSPAGGHGYTF
TGTGCCAGCAGCCCCGCTGGGGGCCATGGCTACACCTTC
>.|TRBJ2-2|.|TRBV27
CASSLLAGELFF
TGTGCCAGCAGTTTATTAGCCGGGGAGCTGTTTTTT
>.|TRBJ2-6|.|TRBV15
CATSRAESGANVLTF
TGTGCCACCAGCAGAGCAGAGTCTGGGGCCAACGTCCTGACTTTC
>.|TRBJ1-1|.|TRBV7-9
CASSSLFAETLSGEAFF
TGTGCCAGCAGCTCACTTTTCGCCGAGACCCTCTCTGGTGAAGCTTTCTTT
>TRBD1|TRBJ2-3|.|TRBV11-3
CASSPSPGTGPRTDTQYF
TGTGCCAGCAGCCCCTCTCCCGGGACAGGTCCTCGCACAGATACGCAGTATTTT
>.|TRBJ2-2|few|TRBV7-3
CASSLRQTTGELFF
TGTGCCAGCAGCTTAAGACAGACCACCGGGGAGCTGTTTTTT
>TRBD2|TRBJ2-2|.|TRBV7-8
CASSLPLRLAGNTGELFF
TGTGCCAGCAGCTTACCCCTAAGGCTAGCGGGGAACACCGGGGAGCTGTTTTTT
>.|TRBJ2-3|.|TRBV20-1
CSAPRDRSTDTQYF
TGCAGTGCTCCCCGGGACCGGAGCACAGATACGCAGTATTTT
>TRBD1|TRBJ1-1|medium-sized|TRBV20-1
CSALRGQGATEAFF
TGCAGTGCTCTAAGGGGACAGGGGGCCACTGAAGCTTTCTTT
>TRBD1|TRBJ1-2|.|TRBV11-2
CASSPGQVNYGYTF
TGTGCCAGCAGCCCAGGACAGGTTAACTATGGCTACACCTTC
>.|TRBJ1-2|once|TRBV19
CASSHINTYGYTF
TGTGCCAGTAGCCACATCAATACCTATGGCTACACCTTC
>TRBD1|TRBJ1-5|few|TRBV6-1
CASSPDRGDNQPQHF
TGTGCCAGCAGTCCCGACAGGGGAGACAATCAGCCCCAGCATTTT
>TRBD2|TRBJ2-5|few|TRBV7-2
CASSLAPSGGAGETQYF
TGTGCCAGCAGCTTAGCGCCTAGCGGGGGGGCCGGAGAGACCCAGTACTTC
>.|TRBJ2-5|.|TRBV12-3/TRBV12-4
CASSAEGGETQYF
TGTGCCAGCAGTGCCGAAGGGGGGGAGACCCAGTACTTC
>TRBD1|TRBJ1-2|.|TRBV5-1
CASSQAGTGGDYGYTF
TGCGCCAGCAGCCAAGCCGGGACAGGGGGCGACTATGGCTACACCTTC
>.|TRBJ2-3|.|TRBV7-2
CASSPSGLKTDTQYF
TGTGCCAGCAGCCCTTCAGGACTAAAGACAGATACGCAGTATTTT
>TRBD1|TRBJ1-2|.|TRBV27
CASSTTRDSASYGYTF
TGTGCCAGCAGTACAACCCGGGACAGCGCCTCTTATGGCTACACCTTC
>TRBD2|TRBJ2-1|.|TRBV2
CASSFDSGGPYNEQFF
TGTGCCAGCAGTTTCGATAGCGGGGGTCCCTACAATGAGCAGTTCTTC
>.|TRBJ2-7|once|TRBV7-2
CASSRDRGEQYF
TGTGCCAGCAGCCGGGACCGGGGGGAGCAGTACTTC
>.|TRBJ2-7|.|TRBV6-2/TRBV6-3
CASREDQGSGYEQYF
TGTGCCAGCAGGGAAGACCAGGGGAGCGGGTACGAGCAGTACTTC
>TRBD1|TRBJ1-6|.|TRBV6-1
CASRVKTGAVSNSPLHF
TGTGCCAGCAGAGTCAAGACAGGGGCTGTGAGTAATTCACCCCTCCACTTT
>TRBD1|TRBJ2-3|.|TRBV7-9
CASSPRTGPVDTQYF
TGTGCCAGCAGCCCGCGGACAGGACCCGTGGATACGCAGTATTTT
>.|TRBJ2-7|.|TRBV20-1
CSAPTRGVTYEQYF
TGCAGTGCTCCGACCAGGGGGGTAACCTACGAGCAGTACTTC
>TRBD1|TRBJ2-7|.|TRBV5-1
CASSLEDRGSSRYF
TGCGCCAGCAGCTTGGAGGACAGGGGCTCTTCCAGGTACTTC
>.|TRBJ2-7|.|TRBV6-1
CASSDNRDLPGEQYF
TGTGCCAGCAGTGATAACAGGGATTTACCTGGCGAGCAGTACTTC
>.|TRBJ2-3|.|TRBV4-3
CASSRRVITSTDTQYF
TGCGCCAGCAGCCGGCGGGTGATAACTAGCACAGATACGCAGTATTTT
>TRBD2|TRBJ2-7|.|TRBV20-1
CSARDRRGLTGEQYF
TGCAGTGCTAGAGACCGAAGGGGACTAACAGGCGAGCAGTACTTC
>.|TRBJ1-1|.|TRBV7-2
CASSRGPAARNTEAFF
TGTGCCAGCAGCCGAGGCCCCGCCGCCAGGAACACTGAAGCTTTCTTT
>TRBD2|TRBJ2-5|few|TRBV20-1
CSASPPWEREGQETQYF
TGCAGTGCTAGTCCTCCCTGGGAGCGGGAGGGCCAAGAGACCCAGTACTTC
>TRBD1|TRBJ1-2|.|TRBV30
CAWSGQGVHTF
TGTGCCTGGAGTGGACAGGGTGTTCACACCTTC
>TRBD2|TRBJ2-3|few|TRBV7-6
CASSVIAGGRTDTQYF
TGTGCCAGCAGCGTCATAGCGGGAGGTCGCACAGATACGCAGTATTTT
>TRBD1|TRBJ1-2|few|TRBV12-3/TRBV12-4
CASSSGTGSYGYTF
TGTGCCAGCAGTTCCGGGACAGGGAGCTATGGCTACACCTTC
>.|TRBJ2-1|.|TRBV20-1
CRIADNSYNEQFF
TGCAGGATAGCTGACAATAGCTACAATGAGCAGTTCTTC
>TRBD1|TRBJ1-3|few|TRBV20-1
CSARDGQGVSGNTIYF
TGCAGTGCTAGAGATGGACAGGGAGTATCTGGAAACACCATATATTTT
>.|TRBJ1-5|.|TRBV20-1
CSARVGGRGDQPQHF
TGCAGTGCTAGAGTGGGGGGAAGAGGCGATCAGCCCCAGCATTTT
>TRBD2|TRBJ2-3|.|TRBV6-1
CASSVLGGGGLADTQYF
TGTGCCAGCAGTGTGTTGGGCGGGGGGGGTTTGGCAGATACGCAGTATTTT
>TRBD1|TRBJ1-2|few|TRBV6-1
CASGQGAHYGYTF
TGTGCCAGCGGACAGGGGGCCCACTATGGCTACACCTTC
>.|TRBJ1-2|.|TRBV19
CASSTTNMDGYTF
TGTGCCAGTAGTACAACAAACATGGATGGCTACACCTTC
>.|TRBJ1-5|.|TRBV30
CAWSPSPSQPQHF
TGTGCCTGGAGCCCAAGCCCCTCTCAGCCCCAGCATTTT
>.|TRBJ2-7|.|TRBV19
CASSIDARGYEQYF
TGTGCCAGTAGTATAGATGCCAGGGGCTACGAGCAGTACTTC
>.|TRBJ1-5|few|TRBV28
CASRAITQPQHF
TGTGCCAGCAGAGCTATAACGCAGCCCCAGCATTTT
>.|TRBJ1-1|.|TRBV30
CAYGGGTGDTEAFF
TGTGCCTACGGGGGGGGCACTGGGGACACTGAAGCTTTCTTT